This T cell receptor beta chain originates from a study of tumor-infiltrating lymphocytes in glioblastoma multiforme (dated by TCRdb to 2016 to 2017). General notes on the study: Whether intratumoral genomic heterogeneity fosters TIL diversity was tested through joint investigation of somatic mutations, TIL diversity and immune response activity. General conclusions and limits of the study: RNA-based TCR sequencing may distort clone frequencies because T cells carry unequal numbers of TCR transcripts. T cells were not sorted into functional subsets, and such sorting was noted by the authors as a future improvement. Generalizability is limited because the TCR and somatic mutation analysis included only one glioblastoma patient.

The AllPrep DNA/RNA mini kit was used to purify genomic DNA and total RNA at the same time from each of the roughly ten tumor samples. OD 260/280 ratios above 1.9 and RNA integrity numbers above 6.5 were observed for all RNA. TCRB libraries were built from RNA via three nested multiplex PCR rounds using a modified ARM-PCR protocol with multiple V-beta primers and a C-beta primer. ProtoScript II Reverse Transcriptase and a C-beta primer were used to synthesize TCRB-specific cDNA from approximately 0.51 ug total RNA. The description of the TCRB libraries did not include any unique molecular identifiers. In the third PCR, barcodes and adapters were added over around 23 cycles with Deep VentR (exo-) polymerase, and the 250-500 bp bands were then gel purified. An Illumina HiSeq 2500 was used to sequence the TCRB libraries with 250 bp paired-end reads. The paper's data handling went like this. Trimmomatic was used to clean reads, FLASH to merge reads, MiGEC to assign V, D and J segments, and VDJtools to perform the analysis. Repertoire diversity was measured using the Shannon-Wiener diversity index, which was calculated with VDJtools. TCRdb trimmed public reads at Q25 via fastp, called clones via MiXCR and kept in-frame beta chains. Entries are consolidated by CDR3 protein sequence, retaining the most common genes and DNA. These V and J calls originate from TCRdb's pipeline instead of the authors' own analysis. For this sample there are approximately 13,000 distinct CDR3 sequences; approximately 68% appear just once. Roughly 28% of the sample lies in the top ten.

Reading from cysteine to phenylalanine, the CDR3 counts 12 amino acids. Just the 36-base CDR3 DNA is kept, in frame starting at base 1. CDR1 DFQATT and CDR2 SNEGSKA were looked up in the germline V gene (reference sequence). With respect to this clonotype: Its binding antigen is unknown. At one of its ends the junction is not consistent with the germline gene, which may arise from a read error.

This sequence was found in a male donor with glioblastoma. Sequenced sample: brain tumor tissue. The sequence joins TRBV20-1 to TRBJ2-7; no D gene call is confident. The sequenced DNA: TGCACTGCTAGAGATCTGGGGTACGAGGAGTACTTC. The encoded protein is CTARDLGYEEYF.